The 32 T cell receptor beta chains reported below all come from one sample, sequenced in a study of cytomegalovirus exposure and HLA in healthy donors. Clones were read by immunoSEQ multiplex PCR, and TCRdb kept only the in-frame ones, dropping some. The sample shows over 120,000 clones, approximately 94% of them seen only once. The source material was PBMCs. These receptor sequences come from a man in his late teens or twenties in good health and CMV-seropositive.

The chain couples TRBV29-1 to TRBJ2-1, with 10 bases matching TRBD1. The CDR3 consists of 16 residues. V lost 7 bases to trimming and J lost 8 bases; unmatched junction nucleotides: 17. Germline V lookup: CDR1 SQVTM, CDR2 ANQGSEA. The CDR3 region is CSARRGTGVVLYEQFF. The CDR3 bases are TGCAGCGCCCGCCGAGGGACAGGGGTTGTCCTTTATGAGCAGTTCTTC.

The V call is TRBV19, the J call TRBJ2-7, with 11 bases fitting TRBD2. Germline V gene lookup returns CDR1 LNHDA and CDR2 SQIVND (reference sequence). The CDR3 consists of 15 residues. V gave up 3 bases and J gave up 3 bases; unmatched junction bases: 4. CDR3 sequence reads: CASSMGSGRVYEQYF. The CDR3 region has the DNA TGTGCCAGTAGTATGGGTAGCGGGAGGGTCTACGAGCAGTACTTC.

The chain is built from TRBV21-1 and TRBJ2-7; the table gives TRBD1 as D, unverified against the DNA. TRBV21-1 is classified as a pseudogene. The CDR3 runs 21 residues. The CDR3 DNA is TGTGCCAGCAGCAAAGCTCCCCTCCGCCGGACAGGGGGCGTACGCTCCTACGAGCAGTACTTC. It codes for CASSKAPLRRTGGVRSYEQYF.

The chain employs TRBV19 and TRBJ2-3; D might be TRBD2 (5 bases). The germline CDR1 and CDR2 sequences are LNHDA and SQIVND (reference sequence). The CDR3 loop spans 14 amino acids. The V end lost 4 bases, the J end lost 6 bases, and 14 bases lay between the germline ends. CDR3 in amino acids: CASSTDWVEDTQYF. The CDR3 DNA is TGTGCCAGTAGTACGGACTGGGTGGAGGATACGCAGTATTTT.

The chain recombines TRBV19 with TRBJ2-3, with a possible D match to TRBD1 (5 bases). V lost 4 bases, J lost 5 bases, and 10 bases lay in between. Germline CDR1 is LNHDA and CDR2 is SQIVND (reference sequence). The CDR3 sequence is 13 residues long. As DNA, the CDR3 is TGTGCCAGTAGTAGGGGCTGGAGAGATACGCAGTATTTT. This sequence encodes CASSRGWRDTQYF.

This chain uses TRBV19 with TRBJ1-2; a possible D gene is TRBD1 (5 bases). Between the trimmed V and J ends, which lost 7 bases and 6 bases, there was a span of 9 bases. CDR1 is LNHDA, CDR2 SQIVND, per germline (reference sequence). The length of the CDR3 is 11 residues. The CDR3 sequence is CASNAGHGYTF. CDR3 coding DNA: TGTGCCAGTAACGCGGGACATGGCTACACCTTC.

With regard to this clone: A read error may account for a junction end that differs from germline. The gene calls are TRBV14 and TRBJ2-2; TRBD2 matches at 9 bases. This CDR3 spans 14 amino acids. CDR1 and CDR2 (germline): SGHDN, FVKESK. The CDR3 bases are TGTGCCAGCGGGGCTAGCGGGAACAACGGGGAGCTGTTTTTT. This gives the protein CASGASGNNGELFF.

V is TRBV5-4 and J is TRBJ2-1; maybe TRBD2 (5 bases). The V end was cut by 0 bases, the J end by 8 bases, with 12 bases between. The CDR3 has 14 amino acids. Germline CDR1 and CDR2: SGHNT and YYREEE (reference sequence). The CDR3 protein is CASSLGLTGDEQFF. In nucleotides, the CDR3 is TGTGCCAGCAGCTTGGGACTGACCGGGGATGAGCAGTTCTTC.

This chain joins TRBV11-2 and TRBJ2-7, with 8 bases fitting TRBD2. The CDR3 is 16 residues long. Trimming at V came to 0 bases and at J to 0 bases, leaving 4 bases not matched to a gene. From germline, CDR1 is SGHAT and CDR2 FQNNGV. In DNA form, the CDR3 reads TGTGCCAGCAGCTTAGAACTAGCGGAAAGCTCCTACGAGCAGTACTTC. Translating gives CASSLELAESSYEQYF. The whole variable domain, filled in from reference TRBV11-2 and TRBJ2-7, reads EAGVAQSPRYKIIEKRQSVAFWCNPISGHATLYWYQQILGQGPKLLIQFQNNGVVDDSQLPKDRFSAERLKGVDSTLKIQPAKLEDSAVYLCASSLELAESSYEQYFGPGTRLTVT.

The gene calls are TRBV6-1 and TRBJ2-1; 8 bases match TRBD1. Trimming at V came to 2 bases and at J to 6 bases, leaving 6 bases not matched to a gene. This CDR3 has 15 residues. Germline CDR1 is MNHNS and CDR2 is SASEGT. The CDR3 loop reads CASSESRGRGNEQFF. The CDR3 coding sequence is TGTGCCAGCAGTGAATCCAGGGGGCGAGGCAATGAGCAGTTCTTC.

V is TRBV5-1 and J is TRBJ1-2, with 8 bases identical to TRBD1. V lost 2 bases to trimming and J lost 3 bases; unmatched junction nucleotides: 12. Germline V gene data show CDR1 as SGHRS and CDR2 as YFSETQ. CDR3 length: 17 amino acids. The DNA of the CDR3 is TGCGCCAGCAGCTTACGGACAGGGCGGGTTTCGGACTATGGCTACACCTTC. Its translation: CASSLRTGRVSDYGYTF. The full variable domain, rest sourced from reference TRBV5-1 and TRBJ1-2, is KAGVTQTPRYLIKTRGQQVTLSCSPISGHRSVSWYQQTPGQGLQFLFEYFSETQRNKGNFPGRFSGRQFSNSRSEMNVSTLELGDSALYLCASSLRTGRVSDYGYTFGSGTRLTVV.

The chain is built from TRBV28 and TRBJ1-1; tentative D call: TRBD1 (5 bases). V gave up 3 bases and J gave up 5 bases, with 13 bases separating them. The germline gives CDR1 MDHEN, CDR2 SYDVKM. The CDR3 consists of 14 residues. This CDR3 is CASSFQGRWTEAFF. The CDR3 DNA reads as TGTGCCAGCAGTTTCCAGGGTCGGTGGACTGAAGCTTTCTTT.

The chain employs TRBV11-2 and TRBJ1-1; D is unclear. Germline CDR1 SGHAT, CDR2 FQNNGV. This CDR3 comprises 13 residues. Trimming removed 2 bases at V and 1 base at J, with 5 bases between. CDR3 residues: CASSLQQNTEAFF. The CDR3 coding sequence is TGTGCCAGCAGCTTACAACAGAACACTGAAGCTTTCTTT.

V usage is TRBV5-1 and J usage is TRBJ2-3, with TRBD2 matching over 11 bases. Germline trimming cut 2 bases from V and 4 bases from J; bases unmatched to any gene: 9. Germline values: CDR1 SGHRS, CDR2 YFSETQ. The CDR3 has 17 amino acids. The CDR3 DNA follows: TGCGCCAGCAGCTTCCTAGCGGGAGGAGGGCCTGCAGATACGCAGTATTTT. Its translation is CASSFLAGGGPADTQYF.

J is TRBJ2-7 and V is TRBV6-5; 10 positions agree with TRBD1. CDR1 is MNHEY, CDR2 SVGAGI, per germline. The CDR3 contains 16 residues. Trimming removed 2 bases from V and 7 bases from J; junction bases left unmatched: 11. The CDR3 region is CASSYGWTGGSGEQYF. CDR3 in DNA: TGTGCCAGCAGTTACGGCTGGACAGGGGGTTCGGGGGAGCAGTACTTC.

The chain is built from TRBV19 and TRBJ1-2; 7 bases agree with TRBD1. The CDR3 spans 15 residues. Germline CDR1 is LNHDA and CDR2 is SQIVND (reference sequence). Unmatched junction bases numbered 11, after V lost 6 bases and J lost 4 bases. The CDR3 nucleotides read TGTGCCAGTAGCTCCCCCGACAGGGCTGCCTATGGCTACACCTTC. Its translation: CASSSPDRAAYGYTF.

This chain connects TRBV19 to TRBJ2-1, with a tentative D call TRBD1 (7 bases). CDR1 is LNHDA, CDR2 SQIVND, per germline (reference sequence). The V gene lost 7 bases and the J gene lost 1 base, with 17 bases spanning the gap. The CDR3 runs to 16 residues. Written as DNA, the CDR3 is TGTGCCAGTATGAGGAGGGGGCCCCATTCCTACAATGAGCAGTTCTTC. Translating it yields CASMRRGPHSYNEQFF.

This chain joins TRBV5-1 and TRBJ1-4; 7 bases fit TRBD1. Germline CDR1 reads SGHRS; CDR2 reads YFSETQ. CDR3 length: 13 residues. V shed 4 bases, J shed 7 bases, and the junction held 4 bases outside the gene matches. CDR3 in amino acids: CASSLDRVEKLFF. For the CDR3, the DNA is TGCGCCAGCAGCCTAGACAGGGTTGAAAAACTGTTTTTT.

This clone was observed a single time. This rearrangement joins TRBV2 to TRBJ2-3; weak D call: TRBD2 (5 bases). Germline CDR1 SNHLY, CDR2 FYNNEI. CDR3 size: 11 residues. V was pared by 7 bases and J by 6 bases, with 8 bases between. CDR3 bases: TGTGCCAGCACGGCGGGTGATACGCAGTATTTT. As protein: CASTAGDTQYF.

J is TRBJ2-7 and V is TRBV6-1, with TRBD2 matching 9 bases. This CDR3 is built from 13 residues. J was trimmed by 7 bases and V by 4 bases; bases with no gene match: 5. From germline, CDR1 is MNHNS and CDR2 SASEGT. The CDR3 DNA reads TGTGCCAGCAGTGGCGGGAGGGCCAAAGAGCAGTACTTC. Translating it yields CASSGGRAKEQYF.

The CDR3 sequence: CASGFGLAGSPSNTGELFF. CDR3 in DNA: TGTGCTAGTGGTTTCGGACTAGCGGGGTCCCCCTCGAACACCGGGGAGCTGTTTTTT. The chain couples TRBV12-5 to TRBJ2-2; 12 bases map to TRBD2. J gave up 0 bases and V 3 bases, and 8 bases lay outside the gene matches. Germline V gene sequence: CDR1 LGHNT, CDR2 FRNRAP. The CDR3 consists of 19 residues.

The J gene is TRBJ2-4, the V gene TRBV21-1; the table's D call, TRBD2, was not checked against the DNA. TRBV21-1 is a documented pseudogene. The CDR3 has 19 residues. Here the CDR3 reads CASSKCSRGLAGAKNIQYF. The CDR3 nucleotides read TGTGCCAGCAGCAAATGTTCGAGGGGTCTAGCGGGAGCCAAAAACATTCAGTACTTC.

The rearrangement joins TRBV6-4 to TRBJ1-2; possible D gene TRBD1, 5 bases. The CDR3 contains 14 residues. The V gene's germline CDR1 is MRHNA and CDR2 SNTAGT. V was pared by 0 bases and J by 4 bases, with 9 bases between. This CDR3 is CASSDSTGSYGYTF. The CDR3 DNA follows: TGTGCCAGCAGTGACTCAACAGGATCCTATGGCTACACCTTC.

The chain joins TRBV5-1 to TRBJ1-4; a weak D match, TRBD1 (5 bases). V lost 4 bases and J 4 bases, leaving 14 bases between the germline ends. The CDR3 covers 15 residues. The germline V gene has CDR1 SGHRS and CDR2 YFSETQ. DNA for the CDR3: TGCGCCAGCAGCCAGACAGCGACTCATAATGAAAAACTGTTTTTT. It encodes CASSQTATHNEKLFF.

The chain is built from TRBV4-1 and TRBJ2-7; D might be TRBD1 (6 bases). The V and J ends lost 1 base and 5 bases respectively, with 9 bases between them. Germline CDR1 MGHRA, CDR2 YSYEKL. CDR3 length: 13 residues. CDR3 sequence: CASSQGGLNEQYF. In nucleotides, the CDR3 is TGCGCCAGCAGCCAAGGGGGGCTCAACGAGCAGTACTTC.

V is TRBV2 and J is TRBJ2-2, with 15 bases lining up with TRBD2. Per germline, CDR1 SNHLY and CDR2 FYNNEI. There are 23 residues in the CDR3. V shed 4 bases and J 0 bases; nucleotides not matched to a gene: 18. CDR3 in DNA: TGTGCCAGCAGTGTACCCCCGGGACTAGCGGGAGGTTCAACTGGGGCGAACACCGGGGAGCTGTTTTTT. Its protein product is CASSVPPGLAGGSTGANTGELFF.

V is TRBV23-1 and J is TRBJ2-1, with TRBD1 identical over 10 bases. TRBV23-1 is filed as an ORF, its function uncertain. This CDR3 spans 13 amino acids. CDR3 amino acids: CAVLGTGVYEQFF. The CDR3 DNA sequence: TGCGCAGTCTTGGGGACAGGGGTATATGAGCAGTTCTTC.

The V gene is TRBV28, the J gene TRBJ2-5; 7 nucleotides match TRBD2. The CDR3 contains 16 residues. Per germline, CDR1 MDHEN and CDR2 SYDVKM. V was clipped by 2 bases and J by 8 bases; unmatched bases: 14. The CDR3 loop reads CASSLIFAGSGGTQYF. For the CDR3, the DNA is TGTGCCAGCAGTTTAATCTTCGCAGGGTCGGGGGGAACCCAGTACTTC.

In its sample, this clone was seen once. The rearrangement links TRBV19 to TRBJ2-7, with D possibly TRBD2 on 7 matching bases. Per the germline V gene, CDR1 is LNHDA and CDR2 is SQIVND (reference sequence). The germline V and J ends were trimmed by 6 bases and 6 bases, with 12 bases remaining between them. The CDR3 has 12 amino acids. CDR3: CASSQRGGEQYF. CDR3 sequence (DNA): TGTGCCAGTAGCCAAAGGGGGGGCGAGCAGTACTTC.

V usage is TRBV7-7 and J usage is TRBJ1-4; a possible D gene is TRBD1 (5 bases). CDR3 length: 17 amino acids. CDR1 is SSHAT and CDR2 is FNYEAQ in the germline V gene (reference sequence). V lost 1 base and J 0 bases, leaving 12 bases between the germline ends. The chain's CDR3 is CASSLVCGGATNEKLFF. The CDR3 DNA reads as TGTGCCAGCAGCTTAGTGTGCGGGGGAGCAACTAATGAAAAACTGTTTTTT.

DNA of the CDR3: TGTGCCAGCAGTCCGTTTAGCGGGAGGGCAGGGGATACGCAGTATTTT. It codes for CASSPFSGRAGDTQYF. The gene calls are TRBV25-1 and TRBJ2-3, with 11 bases matching TRBD2. CDR3 length: 16 residues. The V gene's germline CDR1 is MGHDK and CDR2 SYGVNS. With 5 bases clipped from V and 6 bases from J, the junction kept 10 bases outside the gene matches.

The chain employs TRBV7-6 and TRBJ1-4, with D possibly matching TRBD1 (5 bases). Germline values: CDR1 SGHVS, CDR2 FNYEAQ. The CDR3 contains 16 residues. Trimming stripped 5 bases from V and 0 bases from J, with 13 bases between. CDR3 amino acids: CASSPRQTATNEKLFF. CDR3 DNA: TGTGCCAGCAGCCCCCGACAGACTGCAACTAATGAAAAACTGTTTTTT.